This T cell receptor beta chain derives from a study of vaccination effects on CD4 cells after COVID-19. ViraFEST assay sequencing came after antigen-specific CD4+ T cells were expanded with viral peptide pools. Having been cultured for 9 to 11 days, the cells underwent CD4+ T cell isolation. Vaccinated recipients, who were negative for nucleocapsid antibodies, had no history of SARS-CoV-2 infection. This clone was recorded a few times. Its specificity is not known. The method was immunoSEQ multiplex PCR; TCRdb's version includes in-frame clones alone and lacks a portion of them. The data show approximately 30,000 clones, 72% seen once. Unmatched junction bases numbered 7, after V lost 3 bases and J lost 15 bases. The CDR3 is made up of 12 amino acids. In germline, CDR1 is MGHRA, CDR2 YSYEKL.

This TCR derives from a human donor who received a COVID-19 vaccine. Source: CD4+ T cells from PBMCs cultured with SARS-CoV-2 spike peptides, taken before COVID-19 vaccination. This rearrangement joins TRBV4-1 to TRBJ2-1, with 8 bases fitting TRBD1. Here the CDR3 reads CASSQPQGVRFF. CDR3 in DNA: TGCGCCAGCAGCCAGCCACAGGGGGTCAGGTTCTTC.